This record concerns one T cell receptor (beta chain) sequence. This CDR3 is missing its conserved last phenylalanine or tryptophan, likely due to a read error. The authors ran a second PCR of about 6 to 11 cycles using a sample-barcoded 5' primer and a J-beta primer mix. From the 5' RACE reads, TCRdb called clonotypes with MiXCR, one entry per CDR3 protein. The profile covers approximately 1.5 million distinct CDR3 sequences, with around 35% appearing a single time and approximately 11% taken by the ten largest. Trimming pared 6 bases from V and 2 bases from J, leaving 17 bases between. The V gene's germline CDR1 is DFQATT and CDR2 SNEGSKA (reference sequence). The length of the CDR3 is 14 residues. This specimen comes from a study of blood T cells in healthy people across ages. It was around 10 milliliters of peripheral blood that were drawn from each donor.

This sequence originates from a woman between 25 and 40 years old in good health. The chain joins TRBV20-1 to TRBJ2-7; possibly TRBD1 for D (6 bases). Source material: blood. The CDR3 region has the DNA TGCAGTGCCCTAGATTGGGACACCACCTACGAGCAGTACTGC. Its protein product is CSALDWDTTYEQYC.